The sequence of this T cell receptor (beta chain) was determined in a study of PD-1 blockade in mismatch repair-deficient tumors. General study findings and limits: Tumor-resident clones, often undetectable pretreatment in blood, expanded then contracted after pembrolizumab.

The data were produced by immunoSEQ multiplex PCR, yet TCRdb's version contains in-frame clones alone and is incomplete. The table includes some 49,000 clones, approximately 80% detected once. PCR or immunohistochemistry showed mismatch repair deficiency in every enrolled patient. Concerning this clone: Its target is not known.

This sequence was found in an adult with mismatch repair-deficient cancer. The source material was PBMCs, sampled before pembrolizumab treatment.

CDR3 nucleotide sequence: TGTGCCAGCAGTGAACACTACGGGAGAGGAGCAGATACGCAGTATTTT. The encoded protein is CASSEHYGRGADTQYF. The chain carries TRBV6-1 and TRBJ2-3; possible D gene TRBD2, 6 bases. The length of the CDR3 is 16 residues. V lost 2 bases to trimming and J lost 4 bases, with 16 bases between them. CDR1 MNHNS and CDR2 SASEGT come from the germline V gene.